This T cell receptor beta chain originates from a study of cytomegalovirus exposure and HLA in healthy donors. Across the whole study: The use of the same platform for the 120 or so validation repertoires and the 600 to 800 first-cohort repertoires was reported by a later analysis. Whole-study results and caveats: With high specificity and sensitivity, the classifier reportedly diagnosed cytomegalovirus status. Most TCRs appeared rarely, but some public TCRs recurred in many donors.

Germline values: CDR1 MNHEY, CDR2 SMNVEV (reference sequence). The CDR3 is 14 residues long. A single count supports this clone. The antigen remains undetermined. Sequence at one end of the junction differs from germline and may be a read error. Produced via immunoSEQ multiplex PCR; TCRdb's table is partial and in-frame only. The data contain more than 85,000 clones, about 86% of them singletons. This receptor was obtained from a woman under 30 in good health and CMV-seropositive. Sample: PBMCs. The chain couples TRBV27 to TRBJ1-2, with D maybe TRBD1 (6 bases). In DNA form, the CDR3 reads TGTGCCAGCAGTTTATACACCCGACGACAGGATTTGAGCTTC. Translated, it gives CASSLYTRRQDLSF.